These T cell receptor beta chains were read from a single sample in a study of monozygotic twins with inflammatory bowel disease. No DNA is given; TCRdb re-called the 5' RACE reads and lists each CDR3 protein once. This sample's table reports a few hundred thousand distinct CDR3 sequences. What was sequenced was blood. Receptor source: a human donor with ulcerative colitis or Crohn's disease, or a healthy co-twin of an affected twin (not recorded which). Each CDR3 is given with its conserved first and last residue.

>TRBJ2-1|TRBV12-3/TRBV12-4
CATGGGNNEQFF
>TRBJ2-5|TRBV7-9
CASSSWEQETQYF
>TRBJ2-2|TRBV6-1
CASSNAGPHHAGELFF
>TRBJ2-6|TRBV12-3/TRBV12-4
CASRGATNRSGANVLTF
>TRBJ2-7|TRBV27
CASSSLGYEQYF
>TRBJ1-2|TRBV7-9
CASSPGTSYGYTF
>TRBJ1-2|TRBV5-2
CASNTGQGNGYTF
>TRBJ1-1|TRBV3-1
CASSQDQGITEAFF
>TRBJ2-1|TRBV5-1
CASSLAGSRVISYNEQFF
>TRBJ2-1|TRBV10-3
CAISENNEQFF
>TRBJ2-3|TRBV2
CASSAYRDLDTQYF
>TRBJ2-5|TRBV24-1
CATSDPGGDRWFGTQYF
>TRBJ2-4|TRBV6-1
CASTPGGAGKNIQYF
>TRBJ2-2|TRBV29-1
CSARQGGTGELFF
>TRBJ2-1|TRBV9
CASSASGGGYNEQFF
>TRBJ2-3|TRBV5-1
CASSFQRGGPGDTQYF
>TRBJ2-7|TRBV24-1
CATSDPTTSNEQYF
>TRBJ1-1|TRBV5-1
CASSLGQGSRRAEAFF
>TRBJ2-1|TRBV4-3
CASSQRGLGDEQFF
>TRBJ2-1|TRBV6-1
CASRQAGGLGNEQFF